Presented here are 23 T cell receptor beta chains from one specimen sequenced in a study of blood T cell repertoires in COVID-19. The assay was immunoSEQ multiplex PCR, and TCRdb's table has in-frame clones only and misses some. The data show roughly 390,000 clones, approximately 89% seen once. Sample: peripheral blood. The receptors stem from a woman aged 25-40 years with COVID-19, enrolled during active disease.

In its sample, this clone was seen a few times. The chain employs TRBV19 and TRBJ2-3, with a weak D call TRBD1 (5 bases). The CDR3 contains 15 residues. Germline assignment: CDR1 LNHDA and CDR2 SQIVND (reference sequence). V was pared by 1 base and J by 1 base, with 9 bases between. The CDR3 spells CASSIAQGRTDTQYF. DNA for the CDR3: TGTGCCAGTAGTATAGCTCAGGGCCGCACAGATACGCAGTATTTT.

The chain couples TRBV9 to TRBJ2-1, with 8 bases matching TRBD2. There are 16 residues in the CDR3. Germline assignment: CDR1 SGDLS and CDR2 YYNGEE. The trim removed 3 bases at V and 4 bases at J, leaving 9 bases unmatched. The CDR3 loop reads CASSAGGLAVYNEQFF. In DNA, the CDR3 is TGTGCCAGCAGCGCCGGAGGACTAGCAGTGTACAATGAGCAGTTCTTC.

This chain uses TRBV24-1 with TRBJ2-7; tentatively, D is TRBD2 (5 bases). V was clipped by 6 bases and J by 7 bases, with 18 bases between them. Germline CDR1 and CDR2: KGHDR and SFDVKD. The CDR3 totals 14 residues. The CDR3 sequence is CATSPNKPRGEQYF. The CDR3 bases are TGTGCCACCAGTCCGAATAAACCCCGGGGAGAGCAGTACTTC.

The sample holds a few counts of this clone. The V gene is TRBV5-1, the J gene TRBJ2-7; TRBD2 matches at 10 bases. Germline trimming cut 1 base from V and 3 bases from J; bases unmatched to any gene: 4. The CDR3 loop spans 15 amino acids. Looked up from germline, CDR1 is SGHRS and CDR2 is YFSETQ. The CDR3: CASSLSLAGDYEQYF. The CDR3 nucleotides are TGCGCCAGCAGCTTGTCCCTAGCGGGAGACTACGAGCAGTACTTC.

The rearrangement joins TRBV19 to TRBJ2-1; D might be TRBD1 (5 bases). Between the trimmed V and J ends, which lost 4 bases and 0 bases, there was a span of 16 bases. The germline CDR1 and CDR2 sequences are LNHDA and SQIVND (reference sequence). CDR3 size: 17 residues. The chain's CDR3 is CASSTRGHRTSYNEQFF. The CDR3 nucleotides are TGTGCCAGTAGTACCCGCGGACACCGTACCTCCTACAATGAGCAGTTCTTC.

This clone was observed a single time. This chain joins TRBV2 and TRBJ2-7; 8 bases are shared with TRBD1. This CDR3 has 13 amino acids. In germline, CDR1 is SNHLY, CDR2 FYNNEI. V dropped 7 bases and J dropped 6; count of bases not matched to a gene: 8. The DNA of the CDR3 is TGTGCCAGCACACGGACAGGGTCGTCCGAGCAGTACTTC. As protein: CASTRTGSSEQYF.

The chain uses TRBV19 and TRBJ2-2, with unresolved D. This CDR3 spans 11 amino acids. Trimming shortened V by 11 bases and J by 7 bases, and 11 bases separated the two germline ends. Germline CDR1 LNHDA, CDR2 SQIVND (reference sequence). The CDR3 sequence is CASRMIGELFF. The CDR3 nucleotides are TGTGCCTCCAGGATGATCGGGGAGCTGTTTTTT.

This clone was observed a single time. J is TRBJ1-2 and V is TRBV5-5, with D uncertain. Germline assignment: CDR1 SGHKS and CDR2 YYEKEE (reference sequence). Trimming stripped 4 bases from V and 3 bases from J, with 16 bases between. This CDR3 is built from 15 residues. DNA of the CDR3: TGTGCCAGCAGCATTGCTGGGCCTTGGGACTATGGCTACACCTTC. The encoded protein is CASSIAGPWDYGYTF. Supplemented by reference TRBV5-5 and TRBJ1-2, the full variable domain reads DAGVTQSPTHLIKTRGQQVTLRCSPISGHKSVSWYQQVLGQGPQFIFQYYEKEERGRGNFPDRFSARQFPNYSSELNVNALLLGDSALYLCASSIAGPWDYGYTFGSGTRLTVV.

This sequence joins TRBV7-3 and TRBJ2-3; D call uncertain. V was cut by 5 bases and J by 0 bases, with 12 bases left in between. The CDR3 has 15 amino acids. Per germline, CDR1 SGHTA and CDR2 FQGTGA. The CDR3 DNA is TGTGCCAGCAGCCCCCAGTGGGCTAGCACAGATACGCAGTATTTT. It encodes CASSPQWASTDTQYF.

J is TRBJ2-5 and V is TRBV3-1 (or the pseudogene TRBV3-2); the match to TRBD2 covers 10 bases. In germline, CDR1 is LGHDT, CDR2 YNNKEL (reference sequence). This CDR3 contains 16 residues. V shed 1 base and J 2 bases; nucleotides not matched to a gene: 4. This CDR3 reads CASSQASGRRQETQYF. The CDR3 coding sequence is TGTGCCAGCAGCCAAGCTAGCGGGAGAAGACAAGAGACCCAGTACTTC.

The CDR3 reads CASSSRDSYIQYF. CDR3 sequence (DNA): TGTGCCAGCAGTTCCCGGGACAGTTACATTCAGTACTTC. This chain joins TRBV27 and TRBJ2-4, with 7 positions matching TRBD1. After removal of 4 bases from V and 8 bases from J, the junction contained 5 bases not matched to a gene. CDR3 size: 13 residues. Germline CDR1 is MNHEY and CDR2 is SMNVEV (reference sequence).

The V and J genes are TRBV5-8 and TRBJ2-7; TRBD1 is a possible D gene (6 bases). This CDR3 has 14 amino acids. Germline V gene lookup returns CDR1 SGHTS and CDR2 YDEGEE. Trimming stripped 2 bases from V and 1 base from J, with 10 bases between. The CDR3 nucleotides read TGTGCCAGCAGCTTACAGGGCCTATCCTACGAGCAGTACTTC. Its translation: CASSLQGLSYEQYF.

This clone showed up just once. The chain joins TRBV4-2 to TRBJ2-1; 10 bases fit TRBD2. The V gene's germline CDR1 is LGHNA and CDR2 YNFKEQ. Losses at the gene ends were 4 bases for V and 7 bases for J; bases not matched to a gene: 10. The length of the CDR3 is 16 residues. The CDR3 is CASSPQREGDWNEQFF. CDR3 nucleotide sequence: TGTGCCAGCAGCCCCCAGCGGGAGGGGGATTGGAATGAGCAGTTCTTC.

This chain uses TRBV3-1 (or the pseudogene TRBV3-2) with TRBJ2-1; D call uncertain. Germline V gives CDR1 LGHDT, CDR2 YNNKEL (reference sequence). This CDR3 is 13 amino acids long. Deletions cut 4 bases from V and 6 bases from J, with 10 bases between. CDR3 region: CASSPLAANEQFF. The DNA for the CDR3 is TGTGCCAGCAGCCCCTTGGCGGCCAATGAGCAGTTCTTC.

This chain uses TRBV6-6 with TRBJ1-1; 9 positions agree with TRBD1. The CDR3 covers 17 residues. J was trimmed by 4 bases and V by 5 bases; bases with no gene match: 14. CDR1 is MNHNY, CDR2 SVGAGI, per germline (reference sequence). The CDR3 sequence: CASSRKEQGALPTEAFF. The CDR3 DNA reads TGTGCCAGCAGTCGAAAGGAACAGGGGGCTTTACCCACTGAAGCTTTCTTT.

The gene calls are TRBV5-1 and TRBJ2-7, with 9 nucleotides matching TRBD2. Germline CDR1 reads SGHRS; CDR2 reads YFSETQ. The CDR3 has 18 residues. Unmatched junction bases numbered 11, after V lost 0 bases and J lost 1 base. DNA for the CDR3: TGCGCCAGCAGCTTGGTGGGTAGCGGGAGTTGGATGTCCTACGAGCAGTACTTC. Translation: CASSLVGSGSWMSYEQYF. Looking up the rest from reference TRBV5-1 and TRBJ2-7 gives the full variable domain: KAGVTQTPRYLIKTRGQQVTLSCSPISGHRSVSWYQQTPGQGLQFLFEYFSETQRNKGNFPGRFSGRQFSNSRSEMNVSTLELGDSALYLCASSLVGSGSWMSYEQYFGPGTRLTVT.

V usage is TRBV29-1 and J usage is TRBJ2-7; 7 bases map to TRBD1. In germline, CDR1 is SQVTM, CDR2 ANQGSEA. The CDR3 consists of 12 residues. J was trimmed by 2 bases and V by 6 bases; bases with no gene match: 4. CDR3 nucleotides: TGCAGCGTAAGGGGACAGCCCTACGAGCAGTACTTC. Translating it yields CSVRGQPYEQYF.

This sequence joins TRBV18 and TRBJ2-3, with no clear D. CDR1 and CDR2 (germline): KGHSH, LQKENI. Deletions cut 6 bases from V and 2 bases from J, with 3 bases between. The CDR3 has 11 amino acids. CDR3 sequence: CASSLTDTQYF. The CDR3 DNA follows: TGTGCCAGCTCCCTCACAGATACGCAGTATTTT.

The genes are TRBV2 and TRBJ2-6; 8 nucleotides agree with TRBD1. After removal of 8 bases from V and 0 bases from J, the junction contained 6 bases not matched to a gene. Germline V gene data show CDR1 as SNHLY and CDR2 as FYNNEI. This CDR3 has 16 amino acids. The CDR3 loop reads CASRDRRSSGANVLTF. The CDR3 region has the DNA TGTGCCAGCCGGGACAGGAGGAGCTCTGGGGCCAACGTCCTGACTTTC.

The chain links TRBV5-1 to TRBJ1-4; TRBD1 aligns across 7 bases. Germline loops: CDR1 SGHRS, CDR2 YFSETQ. The CDR3 runs 15 residues. Germline trimming cut 3 bases from V and 8 bases from J; bases unmatched to any gene: 10. This chain's CDR3 is CASSSGTDGREKLFF. CDR3 sequence (DNA): TGCGCCAGCAGCTCCGGGACAGATGGTCGGGAAAAACTGTTTTTT.

The rearrangement joins TRBV2 to TRBJ1-2, with 7 bases identical to TRBD1. The CDR3 is made up of 13 amino acids. CDR1 is SNHLY, CDR2 FYNNEI, per germline. Unmatched junction bases numbered 5, after V lost 3 bases and J lost 7 bases. The CDR3 DNA is TGTGCCAGCAGTGAGACCAGGGGGAGTGGCTACACCTTC. Its translation is CASSETRGSGYTF.

In its sample, this clone was seen a few times. V and J are TRBV7-3 and TRBJ2-1; TRBD2 matches at 8 bases. CDR1 and CDR2 from the germline V gene are SGHTA and FQGTGA. This CDR3 is built from 19 residues. The junction had 12 bases not matched to a gene; V was cut back by 2 bases and J by 0 bases. The CDR3 nucleotides are TGTGCCAGCAGCTTATACCCGGGCCTAGCGGGCCTCTCCTACAATGAGCAGTTCTTC. Its protein is CASSLYPGLAGLSYNEQFF.

The genes are TRBV15 and TRBJ1-4, with 10 bases matching TRBD1. This CDR3 spans 18 amino acids. Trimming at V came to 3 bases and at J to 4 bases, leaving 11 bases not matched to a gene. CDR1 LNHNV and CDR2 YYDKDF come from the germline V gene (reference sequence). This chain's CDR3 is CATSSLRSGQGDNEKLFF. For the CDR3, the DNA is TGTGCCACCAGCAGCCTACGCTCCGGACAGGGGGATAATGAAAAACTGTTTTTT.